The present TCR beta chain was sequenced within a study of T cells after yellow fever vaccination. This clonotype was detected ten times or more. As yet, its antigen is unknown. The CDR3 loop spans 14 amino acids. Conversion of TCR transcripts into cDNA relied on 5'RACE template switching, which added a universal primer site and UMIs. TCRdb ran MiXCR on the 5' RACE reads and lists one entry per CDR3 protein. The data hold under 150,000 distinct CDR3 sequences, with around 7.7% observed a single time. Study-wide findings and caveats: Compared with primary, the secondary response was weaker and peaked at day 5, not 15.

The genes are TRBV21-1 and TRBJ2-7; the table's D call of TRBD1 was not tested on the DNA. TRBV21-1 is a pseudogene. The sample consisted of CD4+ T cells sorted from PBMCs, taken 5 days after the yellow fever booster vaccination. This TCR came from a man in his thirties or forties who received the YFV17D yellow fever vaccine. The CDR3 DNA reads TGTGCCAGCAGCCTGGACAGGCCCTCCTACGAGCAGTACTTC. Amino acid sequence: CASSLDRPSYEQYF.